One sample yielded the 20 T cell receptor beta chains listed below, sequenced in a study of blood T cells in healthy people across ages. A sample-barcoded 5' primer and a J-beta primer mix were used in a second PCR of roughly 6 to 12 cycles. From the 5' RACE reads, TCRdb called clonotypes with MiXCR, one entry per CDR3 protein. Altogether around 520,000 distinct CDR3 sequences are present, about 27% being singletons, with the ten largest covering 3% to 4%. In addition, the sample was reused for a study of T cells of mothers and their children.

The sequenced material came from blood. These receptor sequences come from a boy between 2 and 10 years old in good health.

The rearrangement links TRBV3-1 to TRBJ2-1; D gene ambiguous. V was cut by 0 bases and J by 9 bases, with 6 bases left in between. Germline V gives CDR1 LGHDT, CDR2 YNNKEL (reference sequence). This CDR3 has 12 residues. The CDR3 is CASSQDRFEQFF. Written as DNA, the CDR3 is TGTGCCAGCAGCCAAGACCGTTTTGAGCAGTTCTTC.

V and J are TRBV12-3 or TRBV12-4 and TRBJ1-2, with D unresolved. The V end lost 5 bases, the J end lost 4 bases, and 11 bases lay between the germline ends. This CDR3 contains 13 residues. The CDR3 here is CASSLNTLYGYTF. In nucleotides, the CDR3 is TGTGCCAGCAGTCTAAACACCCTCTATGGCTACACCTTC.

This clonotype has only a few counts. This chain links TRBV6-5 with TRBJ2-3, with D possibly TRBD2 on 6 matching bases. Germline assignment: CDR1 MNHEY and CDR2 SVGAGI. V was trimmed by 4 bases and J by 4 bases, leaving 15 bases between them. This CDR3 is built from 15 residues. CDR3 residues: CASSSRGGSADTQYF. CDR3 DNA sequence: TGTGCCAGCAGTTCCCGCGGAGGGTCGGCAGATACGCAGTATTTT.

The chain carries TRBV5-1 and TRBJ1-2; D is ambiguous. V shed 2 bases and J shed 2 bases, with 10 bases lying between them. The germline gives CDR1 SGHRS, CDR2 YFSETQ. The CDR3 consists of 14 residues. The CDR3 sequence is CASSLVDKNYGYTF. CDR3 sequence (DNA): TGCGCCAGCAGCTTAGTCGACAAAAACTATGGCTACACCTTC.

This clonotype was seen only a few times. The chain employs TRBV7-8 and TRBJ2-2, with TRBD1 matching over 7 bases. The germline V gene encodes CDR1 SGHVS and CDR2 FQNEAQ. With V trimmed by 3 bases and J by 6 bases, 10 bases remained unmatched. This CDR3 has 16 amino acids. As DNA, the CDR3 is TGTGCCAGCAGCTTGTCAGGGACAGAGAGACCCGGGGAGCTGTTTTTT. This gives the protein CASSLSGTERPGELFF. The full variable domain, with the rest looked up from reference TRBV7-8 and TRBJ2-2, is GAGVSQSPRYKVAKRGQDVALRCDPISGHVSLFWYQQALGQGPEFLTYFQNEAQLDKSGLPSDRFFAERPEGSVSTLKIQRTQQEDSAVYLCASSLSGTERPGELFFGEGSRLTVL.

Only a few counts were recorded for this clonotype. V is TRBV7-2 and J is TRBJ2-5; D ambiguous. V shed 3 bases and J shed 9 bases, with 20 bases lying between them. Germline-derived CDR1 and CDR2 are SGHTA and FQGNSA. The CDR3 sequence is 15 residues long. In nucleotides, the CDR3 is TGTGCCAGCAGCTTCTTGGAGTTGGCAGGCAAGGCCCAGTACTTC. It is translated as CASSFLELAGKAQYF.

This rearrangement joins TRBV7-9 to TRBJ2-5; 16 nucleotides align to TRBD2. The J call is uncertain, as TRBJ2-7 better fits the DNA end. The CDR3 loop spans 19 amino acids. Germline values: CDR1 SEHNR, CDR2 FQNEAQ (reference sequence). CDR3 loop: CASSLSGTSGGAVVHEQYF. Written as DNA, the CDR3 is TGTGCCAGCAGCTTATCCGGGACTAGCGGGGGGGCAGTAGTTCACGAGCAGTACTTC.

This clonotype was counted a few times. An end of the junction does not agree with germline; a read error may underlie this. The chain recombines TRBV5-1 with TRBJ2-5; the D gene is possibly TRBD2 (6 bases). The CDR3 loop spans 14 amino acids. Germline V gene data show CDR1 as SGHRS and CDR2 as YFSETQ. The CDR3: CASSLGRDEETRYF. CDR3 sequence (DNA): TGCGCCAGCAGCTTGGGGAGGGACGAAGAGACCCGGTACTTC. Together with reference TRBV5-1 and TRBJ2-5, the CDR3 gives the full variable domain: KAGVTQTPRYLIKTRGQQVTLSCSPISGHRSVSWYQQTPGQGLQFLFEYFSETQRNKGNFPGRFSGRQFSNSRSEMNVSTLELGDSALYLCASSLGRDEETRYFGPGTRLLVL.

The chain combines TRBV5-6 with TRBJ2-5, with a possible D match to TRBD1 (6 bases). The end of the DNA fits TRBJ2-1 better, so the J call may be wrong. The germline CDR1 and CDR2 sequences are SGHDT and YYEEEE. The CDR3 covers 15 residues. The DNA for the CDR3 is TGTGCCAGCAGCCTGGACAGTTTGGCCTACAATGAGCAGTTCTTC. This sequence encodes CASSLDSLAYNEQFF.

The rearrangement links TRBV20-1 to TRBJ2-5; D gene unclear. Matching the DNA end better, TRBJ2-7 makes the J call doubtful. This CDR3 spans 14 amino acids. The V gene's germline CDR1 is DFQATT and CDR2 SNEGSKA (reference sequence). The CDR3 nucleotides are TGCAGTGCCCTGACACCACACGCCTCCTACGAGCAGTACTTC. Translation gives CSALTPHASYEQYF.

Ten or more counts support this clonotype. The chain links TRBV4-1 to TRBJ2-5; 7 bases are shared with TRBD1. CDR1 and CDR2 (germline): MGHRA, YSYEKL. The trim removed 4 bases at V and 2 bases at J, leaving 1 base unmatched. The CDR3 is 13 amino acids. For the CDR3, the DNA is TGCGCCAGCAGCCGGGACAGACAAGAGACCCAGTACTTC. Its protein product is CASSRDRQETQYF.

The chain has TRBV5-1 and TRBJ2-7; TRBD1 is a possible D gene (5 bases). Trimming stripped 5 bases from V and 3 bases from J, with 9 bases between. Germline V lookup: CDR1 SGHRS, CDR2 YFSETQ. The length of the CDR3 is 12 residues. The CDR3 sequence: CASREGDYEQYF. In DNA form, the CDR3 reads TGCGCCAGCAGGGAAGGGGACTACGAGCAGTACTTC.

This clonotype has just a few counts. CDR3 DNA: TGTGCCAGCAGCTTAGTAGGAGGGTATGGTGAAGCTTTCTTT. This translates into CASSLVGGYGEAFF. J is TRBJ1-1 and V is TRBV7-6, with no clear D. The germline V and J ends were trimmed by 1 base and 7 bases, with 13 bases remaining between them. This CDR3 has 14 residues. Germline V gives CDR1 SGHVS, CDR2 FNYEAQ.

The CDR3: CASSLISGHPSGRTQYF. DNA for the CDR3: TGTGCCAGCAGCTTAATATCAGGACACCCTTCTGGGCGCACGCAGTATTTT. J is TRBJ2-3 and V is TRBV11-2, with a weak D call TRBD1 (5 bases). Trimming left V 2 bases short and J 9 bases short, with 24 bases between. CDR3 length: 17 residues. CDR1 is SGHAT and CDR2 is FQNNGV in the germline V gene.

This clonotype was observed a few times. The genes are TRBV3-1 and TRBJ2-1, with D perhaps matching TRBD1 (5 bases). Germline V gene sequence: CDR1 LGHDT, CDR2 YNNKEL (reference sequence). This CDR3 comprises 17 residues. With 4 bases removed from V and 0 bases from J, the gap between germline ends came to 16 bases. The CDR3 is CASSPLGAASSYNEQFF. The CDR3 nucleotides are TGTGCCAGCAGCCCGTTAGGGGCAGCTAGCTCCTACAATGAGCAGTTCTTC.

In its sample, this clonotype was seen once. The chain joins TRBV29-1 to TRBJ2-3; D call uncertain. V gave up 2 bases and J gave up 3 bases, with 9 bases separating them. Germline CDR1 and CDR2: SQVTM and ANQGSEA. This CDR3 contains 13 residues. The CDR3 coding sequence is TGCAGCGTTGAACAGCAGAGAACAGATACGCAGTATTTT. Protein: CSVEQQRTDTQYF.

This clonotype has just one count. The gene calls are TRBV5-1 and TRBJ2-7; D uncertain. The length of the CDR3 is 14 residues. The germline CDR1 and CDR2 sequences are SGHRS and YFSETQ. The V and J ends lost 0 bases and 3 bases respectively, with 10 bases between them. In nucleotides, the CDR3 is TGCGCCAGCAGCTTGGGGGCCGAATTCTACGAGCAGTACTTC. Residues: CASSLGAEFYEQYF.

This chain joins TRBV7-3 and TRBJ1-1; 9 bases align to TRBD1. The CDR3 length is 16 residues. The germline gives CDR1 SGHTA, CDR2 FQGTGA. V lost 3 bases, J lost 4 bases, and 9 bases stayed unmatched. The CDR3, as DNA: TGTGCCAGCAGCTTGGGGGACAGGGCCGGAACCACTGAAGCTTTCTTT. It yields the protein CASSLGDRAGTTEAFF.

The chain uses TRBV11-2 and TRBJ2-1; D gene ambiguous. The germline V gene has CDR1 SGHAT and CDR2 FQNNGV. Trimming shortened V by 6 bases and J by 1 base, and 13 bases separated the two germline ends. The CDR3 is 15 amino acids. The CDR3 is CASSLTGASYNEQFF. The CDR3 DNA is TGTGCCAGCAGTCTGACGGGCGCTTCCTACAATGAGCAGTTCTTC.

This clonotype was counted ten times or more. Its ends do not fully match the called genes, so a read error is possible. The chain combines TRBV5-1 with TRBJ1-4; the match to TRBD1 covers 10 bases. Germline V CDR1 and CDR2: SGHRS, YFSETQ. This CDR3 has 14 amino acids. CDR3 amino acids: CASSFGQGGEKLFF. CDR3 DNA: TGTGCCAGCAGTTTTGGACAGGGGGGTGAAAAACTGTTTTTT. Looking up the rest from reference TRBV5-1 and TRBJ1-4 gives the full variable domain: KAGVTQTPRYLIKTRGQQVTLSCSPISGHRSVSWYQQTPGQGLQFLFEYFSETQRNKGNFPGRFSGRQFSNSRSEMNVSTLELGDSALYLCASSFGQGGEKLFFGSGTQLSVL.